The clone carrying this TCR beta chain has only a few counts. Antigen: not known. This record comes from a study of a mutant IDH1 vaccine in newly diagnosed glioma. Time point described: week 35, safety follow-up. A single vaccine dose contained 300 ug of mutant IDH1 20-mer peptide, and topical imiquimod was used with it. The ends were cut back, 2 bases at V and 5 bases at J, with 6 bases in the middle. Per the germline V gene, CDR1 is SEHNR and CDR2 is FQNEAQ (reference sequence). This CDR3 is 12 amino acids long. Some clones are missing from TCRdb's copy, which holds only in-frame ones; the method was immunoSEQ multiplex PCR. The sample contains about 48,000 clones, 65% to 85% of which appear only once.

Material: PBMCs, obtained from a glioma patient whose treatment included an IDH1 peptide vaccine. This sequence originates from a man aged 35-49 years with glioma. V usage is TRBV7-9 and J usage is TRBJ1-1; D remains unclear. For the CDR3, the DNA is TGTGCCAGCAGCTTAAGGAGGACTGAAGCTTTCTTT. Protein: CASSLRRTEAFF.